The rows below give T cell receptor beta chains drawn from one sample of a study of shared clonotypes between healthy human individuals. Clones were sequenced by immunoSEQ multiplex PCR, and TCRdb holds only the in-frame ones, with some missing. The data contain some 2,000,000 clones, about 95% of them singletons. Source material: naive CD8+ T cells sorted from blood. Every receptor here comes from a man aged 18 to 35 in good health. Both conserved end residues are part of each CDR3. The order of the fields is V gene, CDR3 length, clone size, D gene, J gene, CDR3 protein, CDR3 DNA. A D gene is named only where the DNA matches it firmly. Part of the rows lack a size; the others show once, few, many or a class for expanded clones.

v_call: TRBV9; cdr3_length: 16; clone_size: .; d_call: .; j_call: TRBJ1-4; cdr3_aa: CASSAGTYIGGEKLFF; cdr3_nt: TGTGCCAGCAGCGCTGGGACTTACATAGGTGGTGAAAAACTGTTTTTT
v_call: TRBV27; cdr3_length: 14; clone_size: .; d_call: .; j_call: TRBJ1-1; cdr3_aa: CASSPVGPWTEAFF; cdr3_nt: TGTGCCAGCAGTCCAGTTGGCCCTTGGACTGAAGCTTTCTTT
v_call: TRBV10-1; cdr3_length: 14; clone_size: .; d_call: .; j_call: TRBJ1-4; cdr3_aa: CASSKISANEKLFF; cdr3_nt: TGCGCCAGCTCAAAAATCTCAGCTAATGAAAAACTGTTTTTT
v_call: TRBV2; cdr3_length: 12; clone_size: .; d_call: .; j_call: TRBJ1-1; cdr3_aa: CASTVGGTEAFF; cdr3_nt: TGTGCCAGCACCGTAGGTGGCACTGAAGCTTTCTTT
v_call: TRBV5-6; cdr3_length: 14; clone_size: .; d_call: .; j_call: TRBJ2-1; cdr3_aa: CASSSTVSYNEQFF; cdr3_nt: TGTGCCAGCAGCTCGACGGTATCCTACAATGAGCAGTTCTTC
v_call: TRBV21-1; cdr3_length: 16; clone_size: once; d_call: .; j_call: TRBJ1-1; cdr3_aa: CASSPRSGTENTEAFF; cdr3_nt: TGTGCCAGCAGCCCGCGTTCCGGGACAGAGAACACTGAAGCTTTCTTT
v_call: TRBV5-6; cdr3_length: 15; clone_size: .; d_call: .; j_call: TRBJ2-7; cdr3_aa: CASSLSLTGFHEQYF; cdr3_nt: TGTGCCAGCAGCCTCTCGTTAACAGGGTTCCACGAGCAGTACTTC
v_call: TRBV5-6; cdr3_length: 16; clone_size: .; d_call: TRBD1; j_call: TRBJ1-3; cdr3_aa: CASSLGGQGIFNTIYF; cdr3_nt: TGTGCCAGCAGCCTTGGTGGACAGGGTATCTTCAACACCATATATTTT
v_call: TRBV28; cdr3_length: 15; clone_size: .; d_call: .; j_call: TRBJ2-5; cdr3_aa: CASSLIFGAGETQYF; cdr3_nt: TGTGCCAGCAGTTTAATATTTGGGGCCGGAGAGACCCAGTACTTC
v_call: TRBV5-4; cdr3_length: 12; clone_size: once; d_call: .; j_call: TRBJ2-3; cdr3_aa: CASSYSTDTQYF; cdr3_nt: TGTGCCAGCAGTTATAGCACAGATACGCAGTATTTT
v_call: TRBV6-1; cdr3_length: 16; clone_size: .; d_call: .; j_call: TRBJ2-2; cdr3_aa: CASSEAPREHTGELFF; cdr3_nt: TGTGCCAGCAGTGAAGCACCCAGGGAACACACCGGGGAGCTGTTTTTT
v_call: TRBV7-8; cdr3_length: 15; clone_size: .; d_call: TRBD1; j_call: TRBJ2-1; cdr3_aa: CASSLAGGTGYEQFF; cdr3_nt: TGTGCCAGCAGCTTAGCGGGGGGGACAGGGTATGAGCAGTTCTTC
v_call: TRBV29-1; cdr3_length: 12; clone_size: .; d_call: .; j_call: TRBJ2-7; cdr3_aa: CSARDTYYEQYF; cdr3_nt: TGCAGCGCAAGAGACACCTACTACGAGCAGTACTTC
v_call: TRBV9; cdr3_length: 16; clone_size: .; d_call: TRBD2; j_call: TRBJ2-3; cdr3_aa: CASSASRGAFTDTQYF; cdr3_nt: TGTGCCAGCAGCGCCTCGCGGGGGGCCTTCACAGATACGCAGTATTTT
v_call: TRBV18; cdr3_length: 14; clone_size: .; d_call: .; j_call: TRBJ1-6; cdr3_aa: CASSQGRPNSPLHF; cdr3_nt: TGTGCCAGCTCACAGGGACGGCCAAATTCACCCCTCCACTTT
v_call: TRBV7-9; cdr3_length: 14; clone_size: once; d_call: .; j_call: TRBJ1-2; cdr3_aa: CASSSMTRYYGYTF; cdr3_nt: TGTGCCAGCAGCTCGATGACCAGGTACTATGGCTACACCTTC